This TCR beta chain is from a study of TIL therapy for anti-PD-1-resistant metastatic lung cancer. Study as a whole: Tumor harvest preceded PD-1/PD-L1 blockade, followed by nivolumab treatment. Median tumor mutation burden was around 1.6 mutations per megabase.

The libraries were made with immunoSEQ v3. Only in-frame clones appear in the TCRdb table, and some are missing; sequencing was by immunoSEQ multiplex PCR. The table has tens of thousands of clones, around 87% seen once; the top ten hold 2% to 3%. This clone was counted a single time. This CDR3 contains 15 residues. The V end was cut by 5 bases, the J end by 4 bases, with 14 bases between. Germline CDR1 is SEHNR and CDR2 is FQNEAQ (reference sequence). Time point here: pre-treatment sample, taken before nivolumab and TIL therapy. The source of this sequence is a person aged 25-80 years with non-small cell lung cancer. The sample consisted of blood, taken at baseline. This chain uses TRBV7-9 with TRBJ2-2; D may be TRBD2 (6 bases). The CDR3 DNA sequence: TGTGCCAGCAGCCCCCCTAGCGTGAGCACCGGGGAGCTGTTTTTT. This sequence encodes CASSPPSVSTGELFF.